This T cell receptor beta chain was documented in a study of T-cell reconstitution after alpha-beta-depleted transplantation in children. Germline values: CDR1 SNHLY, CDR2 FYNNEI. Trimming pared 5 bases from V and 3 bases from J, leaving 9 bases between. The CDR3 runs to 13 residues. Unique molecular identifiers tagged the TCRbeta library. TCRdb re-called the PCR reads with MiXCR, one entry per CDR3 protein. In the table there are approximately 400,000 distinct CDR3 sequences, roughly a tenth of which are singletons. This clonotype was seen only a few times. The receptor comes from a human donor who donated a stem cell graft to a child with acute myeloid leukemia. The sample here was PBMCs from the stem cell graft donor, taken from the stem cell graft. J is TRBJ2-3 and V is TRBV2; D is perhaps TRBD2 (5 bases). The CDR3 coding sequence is TGTGCCAGCAGTCGGGAAGCTACAGATACGCAGTATTTT. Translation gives CASSREATDTQYF.